This T cell receptor (beta chain) stems from a study of CD8 T cells in Susac syndrome. Regarding the study as a whole: It was acknowledged in the study that the number of individuals who were included in its TCR sequencing and HLA analysis was relatively small.

Sequencing of TCR beta, carried out with a high-throughput approach, was applied to CD8+ and CD4+ T cells from the blood. Bulk CD8+ and CD4+ cells came from magnetic negative isolation; CD8+ TEMRA by FACS. A note on this clonotype: As yet, its antigen is unknown.

Reverse transcription of roughly 0.5 to 1 ug RNA was carried out with random hexamers. Amplification of TCR beta CDR3 spanned 54 Vbeta and 13 Jbeta via immunoSEQ multiplex PCR. TCRdb ran MiXCR on the immunoSEQ multiplex PCR reads and lists one entry per CDR3 protein. Of 140,000 or so distinct CDR3 sequences listed, around 94% are singletons. CDR1 and CDR2 from the germline V gene are LGHDT and YNNKEL (reference sequence). The CDR3 consists of 15 residues. V shed 1 base and J 7 bases; nucleotides not matched to a gene: 9. This chain joins TRBV3-1 and TRBJ2-7, with 8 positions matching TRBD1. This receptor was identified in a human donor in good health. Specimen: CD4+ T cells from PBMCs. The CDR3 loop is CASSQVQGAVGEQYF. In nucleotides, the CDR3 is TGTGCCAGCAGCCAAGTGCAGGGGGCTGTGGGGGAGCAGTACTTC.